Below are 10 T cell receptor beta chains sequenced from a single sample in a study of shared clonotypes between healthy human individuals. Terminally differentiated effector memory CD45RA+ cells were excluded by CCR7 positive selection of CD45RO-negative cells. This table comes from immunoSEQ multiplex PCR, and its TCRdb copy is limited to in-frame clones, with some not included. Found here are around 620,000 clones, 95% of them singletons; the top ten hold around 0.11%. Source material: naive CD8+ T cells sorted from blood. These receptors came from a woman under 40 in good health.

The CDR3 sequence is CASSFGGMNTEAFF. Written as DNA, the CDR3 is TGTGCCAGCAGCTTCGGGGGGATGAACACTGAAGCTTTCTTT. The V and J genes are TRBV5-6 and TRBJ1-1, with D maybe TRBD1 (5 bases). This CDR3 spans 14 amino acids. Between the trimmed V and J ends, which lost 2 bases and 0 bases, there was a span of 8 bases. Germline V gene sequence: CDR1 SGHDT, CDR2 YYEEEE.

This clone was detected once. Here the CDR3 reads CASSNTDTQYF. The CDR3 DNA reads TGTGCCAGCAGTAACACAGATACGCAGTATTTT. This chain uses TRBV5-6 with TRBJ2-3; D remains unclear. V dropped 5 bases and J dropped 2 bases, with 3 bases sitting between them. This CDR3 region has 11 residues. From germline, CDR1 is SGHDT and CDR2 YYEEEE.

V is TRBV5-4 and J is TRBJ2-3; perhaps TRBD2 as D (6 bases). Germline CDR1 is SGHNT and CDR2 is YYREEE (reference sequence). The CDR3 is 14 amino acids. V dropped 5 bases and J dropped 5 bases, with 15 bases sitting between them. CDR3 nucleotides: TGTGCCAGCAGTTTGAGACTAGAGGGAGATACGCAGTATTTT. It yields the protein CASSLRLEGDTQYF. Based on the CDR3 plus reference TRBV5-4 and TRBJ2-3, the full variable domain is ETGVTQSPTHLIKTRGQQVTLRCSSQSGHNTVSWYQQALGQGPQFIFQYYREEENGRGNFPPRFSGLQFPNYSSELNVNALELDDSALYLCASSLRLEGDTQYFGPGTRLTVL.

The chain has TRBV9 and TRBJ2-1; D call uncertain. The CDR3 totals 12 residues. V lost 0 bases and J lost 10, with 8 bases in between. Germline CDR1 and CDR2: SGDLS and YYNGEE. The CDR3 here is CASSVEGTEQFF. The CDR3 DNA reads as TGTGCCAGCAGCGTAGAGGGAACCGAGCAGTTCTTC.

As to this clone: Other DNA sequences from this sample encode an identical CDR3 as well. The chain combines TRBV27 with TRBJ2-7; D is unresolved. CDR3 length: 14 amino acids. V lost 3 bases to trimming and J lost 0 bases, with 9 bases between them. Looked up from germline, CDR1 is MNHEY and CDR2 is SMNVEV (reference sequence). CDR3 amino acids: CASSFGRSSYEQYF. CDR3 bases: TGTGCCAGCAGTTTTGGACGGAGCTCCTACGAGCAGTACTTC.

The chain recombines TRBV27 with TRBJ1-1, with D perhaps TRBD1 (5 bases). Germline CDR1 is MNHEY and CDR2 is SMNVEV (reference sequence). The CDR3 spans 12 residues. Trimming pared 6 bases from V and 7 bases from J, leaving 12 bases between. This CDR3 reads CASRGTSDEAFF. The CDR3, as DNA: TGTGCCAGCAGGGGGACTTCGGATGAAGCTTTCTTT.

The genes are TRBV7-9 and TRBJ2-7; 7 nucleotides line up with TRBD1. Germline values: CDR1 SEHNR, CDR2 FQNEAQ (reference sequence). The CDR3 spans 14 residues. The V and J ends lost 5 bases and 3 bases, in that order; junction bases with no gene match: 7. The CDR3 DNA is TGTGCCAGCAGCCAGGGACAGAAAAGCTACGAGCAGTACTTC. It encodes CASSQGQKSYEQYF. The full variable domain, with the rest looked up from reference TRBV7-9 and TRBJ2-7, is DTGVSQNPRHKITKRGQNVTFRCDPISEHNRLYWYRQTLGQGPEFLTYFQNEAQLEKSRLLSDRFSAERPKGSFSTLEIQRTEQGDSAMYLCASSQGQKSYEQYFGPGTRLTVT.

The chain has TRBV28 and TRBJ1-1; D gene unclear. V was shortened by 3 bases and J by 0 bases, with 17 bases between the two germline ends. The germline gives CDR1 MDHEN, CDR2 SYDVKM. The CDR3 loop spans 17 amino acids. CDR3 DNA sequence: TGTGCCAGCAGTTTTCACCCGACGAACCACCTGAACACTGAAGCTTTCTTT. Protein sequence: CASSFHPTNHLNTEAFF.

The chain combines TRBV19 with TRBJ2-7; perhaps TRBD1 as D (5 bases). The germline CDR1 and CDR2 sequences are LNHDA and SQIVND (reference sequence). The V end lost 4 bases, the J end lost 0 bases, and 7 bases lay between the germline ends. The CDR3 spans 13 residues. The CDR3 DNA follows: TGTGCCAGTAGTAACAGGCACTCCTACGAGCAGTACTTC. Amino acid sequence: CASSNRHSYEQYF. The whole variable domain, remainder taken from reference TRBV19 and TRBJ2-7, is DGGITQSPKYLFRKEGQNVTLSCEQNLNHDAMYWYRQDPGQGLRLIYYSQIVNDFQKGDIAEGYSVSREKKESFPLTVTSAQKNPTAFYLCASSNRHSYEQYFGPGTRLTVT.

CDR3 loop: CASSLEGNFQETQYF. CDR3 nucleotide sequence: TGCGCCAGCAGCTTGGAAGGGAACTTCCAAGAGACCCAGTACTTC. The chain uses TRBV5-1 and TRBJ2-5; no reliable D call. V was cut by 0 bases and J by 1 base, with 10 bases left in between. Germline V gives CDR1 SGHRS, CDR2 YFSETQ. This CDR3 comprises 15 residues.